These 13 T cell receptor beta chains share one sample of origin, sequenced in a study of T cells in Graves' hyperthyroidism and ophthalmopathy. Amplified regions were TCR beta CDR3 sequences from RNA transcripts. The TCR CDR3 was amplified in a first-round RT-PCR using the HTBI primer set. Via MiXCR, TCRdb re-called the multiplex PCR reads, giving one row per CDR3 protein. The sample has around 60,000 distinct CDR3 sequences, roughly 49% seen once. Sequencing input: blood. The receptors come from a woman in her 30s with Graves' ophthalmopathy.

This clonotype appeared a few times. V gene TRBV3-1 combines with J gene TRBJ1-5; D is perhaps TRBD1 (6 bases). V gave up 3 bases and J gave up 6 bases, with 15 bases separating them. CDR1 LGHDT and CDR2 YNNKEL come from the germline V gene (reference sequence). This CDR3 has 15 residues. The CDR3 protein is CASSQLRGAGQPQHF. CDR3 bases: TGTGCCAGCAGCCAGCTTCGGGGGGCAGGTCAGCCCCAGCATTTT.

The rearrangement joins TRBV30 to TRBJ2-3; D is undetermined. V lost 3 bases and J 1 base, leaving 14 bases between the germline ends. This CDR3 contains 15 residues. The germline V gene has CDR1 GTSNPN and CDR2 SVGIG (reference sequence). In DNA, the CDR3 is TGTGCCTGGAGCTCACCTAATCACGGCACAGATACGCAGTATTTT. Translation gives CAWSSPNHGTDTQYF.

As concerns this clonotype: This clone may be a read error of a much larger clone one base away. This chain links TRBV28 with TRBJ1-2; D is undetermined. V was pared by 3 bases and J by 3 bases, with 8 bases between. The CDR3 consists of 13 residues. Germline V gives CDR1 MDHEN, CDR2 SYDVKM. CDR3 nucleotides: TGTGCCAGCAGTTTGGCAGTTTACTATGGCTACACCTTC. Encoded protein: CASSLAVYYGYTF.

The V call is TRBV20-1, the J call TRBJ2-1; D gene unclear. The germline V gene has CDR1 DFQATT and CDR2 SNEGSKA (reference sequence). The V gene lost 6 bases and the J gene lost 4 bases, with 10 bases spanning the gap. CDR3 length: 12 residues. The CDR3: CSAHTRYNEQFF. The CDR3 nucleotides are TGCAGTGCCCACACCCGGTACAATGAGCAGTTCTTC.

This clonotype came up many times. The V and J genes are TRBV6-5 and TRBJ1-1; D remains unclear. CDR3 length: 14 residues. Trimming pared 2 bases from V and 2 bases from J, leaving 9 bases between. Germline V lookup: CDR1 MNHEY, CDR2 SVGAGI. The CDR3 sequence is CASSYGFENTEAFF. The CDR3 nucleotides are TGTGCCAGCAGTTACGGGTTTGAAAACACTGAAGCTTTCTTT.

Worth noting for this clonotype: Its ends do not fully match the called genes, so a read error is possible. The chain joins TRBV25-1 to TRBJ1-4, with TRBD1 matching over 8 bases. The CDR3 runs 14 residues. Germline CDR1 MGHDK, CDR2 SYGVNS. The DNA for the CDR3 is TGTGCCAGCAGTGACGACAGGGGAAGTGAAGAACTGTTTTTT. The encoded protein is CASSDDRGSEELFF.

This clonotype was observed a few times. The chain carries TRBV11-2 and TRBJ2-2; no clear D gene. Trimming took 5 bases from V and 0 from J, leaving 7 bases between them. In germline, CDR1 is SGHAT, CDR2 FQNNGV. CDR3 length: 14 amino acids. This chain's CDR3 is CASSRDPNTGELFF. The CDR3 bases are TGTGCCAGCAGCAGAGACCCGAACACCGGGGAGCTGTTTTTT.

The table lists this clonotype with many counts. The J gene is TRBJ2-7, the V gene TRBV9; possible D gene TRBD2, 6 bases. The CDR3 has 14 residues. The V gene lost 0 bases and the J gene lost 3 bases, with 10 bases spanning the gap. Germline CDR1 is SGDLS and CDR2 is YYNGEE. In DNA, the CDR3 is TGTGCCAGCAGCGTAGCTGGGGGGATCTACGAGCAGTACTTC. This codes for CASSVAGGIYEQYF.

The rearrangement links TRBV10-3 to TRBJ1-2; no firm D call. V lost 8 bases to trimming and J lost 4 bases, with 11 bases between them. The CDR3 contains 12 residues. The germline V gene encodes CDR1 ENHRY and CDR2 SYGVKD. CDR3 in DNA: TGTGCCATCCTCGAGGTCGGCTATGGCTACACCTTC. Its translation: CAILEVGYGYTF.

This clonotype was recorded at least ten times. The chain's CDR3 is CASRPGQAGQPQHF. The CDR3, as DNA: TGTGCCAGCAGGCCCGGACAGGCGGGGCAGCCCCAGCATTTT. V usage is TRBV2 and J usage is TRBJ1-5, with 7 bases identical to TRBD1. V was clipped by 6 bases and J by 7 bases; unmatched bases: 9. The CDR3 extends over 14 amino acids. Germline V gives CDR1 SNHLY, CDR2 FYNNEI.

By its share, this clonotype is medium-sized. The DNA of the CDR3 is TGTGCCAGCAGCTTAGCGTCGCGGACCTACGAGCAGTACTTC. This encodes CASSLASRTYEQYF. The chain recombines TRBV7-2 with TRBJ2-7; D not certain. V was trimmed by 0 bases and J by 2 bases, leaving 8 bases between them. This CDR3 is built from 14 residues. Germline assignment: CDR1 SGHTA and CDR2 FQGNSA.

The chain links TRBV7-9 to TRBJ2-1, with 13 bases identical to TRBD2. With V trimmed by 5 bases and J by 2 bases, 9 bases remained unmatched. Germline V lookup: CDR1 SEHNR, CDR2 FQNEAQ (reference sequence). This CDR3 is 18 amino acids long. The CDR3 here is CASSRGLAGTMPYNEQFF. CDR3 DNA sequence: TGTGCCAGCAGCAGGGGACTAGCGGGAACCATGCCCTACAATGAGCAGTTCTTC.

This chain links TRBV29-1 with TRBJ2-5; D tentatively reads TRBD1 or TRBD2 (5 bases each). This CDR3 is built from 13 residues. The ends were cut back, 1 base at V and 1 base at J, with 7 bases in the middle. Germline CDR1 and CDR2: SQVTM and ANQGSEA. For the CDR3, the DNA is TGCAGCGTTGAAGCGGGACCCCAAGAGACCCAGTACTTC. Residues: CSVEAGPQETQYF.